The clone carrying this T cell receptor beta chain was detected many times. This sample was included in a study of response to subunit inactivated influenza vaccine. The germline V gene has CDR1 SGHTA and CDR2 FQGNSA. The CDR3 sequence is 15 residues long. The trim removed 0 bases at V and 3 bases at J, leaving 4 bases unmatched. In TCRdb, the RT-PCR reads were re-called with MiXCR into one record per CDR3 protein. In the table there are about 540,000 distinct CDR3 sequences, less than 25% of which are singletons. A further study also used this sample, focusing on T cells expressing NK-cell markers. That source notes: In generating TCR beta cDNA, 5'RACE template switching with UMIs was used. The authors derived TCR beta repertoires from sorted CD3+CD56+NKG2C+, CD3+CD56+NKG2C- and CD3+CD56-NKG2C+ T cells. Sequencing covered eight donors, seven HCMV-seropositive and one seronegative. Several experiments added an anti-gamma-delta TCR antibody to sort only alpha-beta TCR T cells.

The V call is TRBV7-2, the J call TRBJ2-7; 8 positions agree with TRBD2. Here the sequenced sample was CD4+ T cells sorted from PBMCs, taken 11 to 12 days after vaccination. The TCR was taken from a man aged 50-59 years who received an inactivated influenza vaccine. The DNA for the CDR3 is TGTGCCAGCAGCTTAGCTGGTAGCGGGAACTACGAGCAGTACTTC. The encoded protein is CASSLAGSGNYEQYF.